These T cell receptor beta chains were read from a single sample in a study of shared clonotypes between healthy human individuals. Only in-frame clones appear in the TCRdb table, and some are missing; sequencing was by immunoSEQ multiplex PCR. The sample includes roughly 570,000 clones, 98% of them seen just once. Sequenced: naive CD8+ T cells sorted from blood. Every receptor here comes from a man aged 25-45 years in good health. Each CDR3 is given with its conserved first and last residue. Fields, in order: J gene, D gene, clone size, V gene, CDR3 protein, CDR3 DNA. The D gene is left open where the match is weak. A row's size may be missing; if present it is once, few, many or a size class.

>TRBJ2-1|-|-|TRBV11-3
CASSSRSSEQFF
TGTGCCAGCAGTTCCAGATCCTCGGAGCAGTTCTTC
>TRBJ2-7|TRBD2|-|TRBV27
CASSVLAGESRHFQYF
TGTGCCAGCAGTGTACTAGCGGGAGAGTCGCGACATTTCCAGTACTTC
>TRBJ2-7|TRBD1|-|TRBV5-1
CASSSGTGAYEQYF
TGCGCCAGCAGCTCCGGGACAGGGGCCTACGAGCAGTACTTC
>TRBJ2-7|-|-|TRBV7-8
CASSLAQSPSYEQYF
TGTGCCAGCAGCTTAGCTCAGTCGCCCTCCTACGAGCAGTACTTC
>TRBJ1-1|-|-|TRBV19
CASSTRMNTEAFF
TGTGCCAGTAGTACACGGATGAACACTGAAGCTTTCTTT
>TRBJ1-2|-|-|TRBV11-2
CASSSPWAVDNGYGYTF
TGTGCCAGCAGCTCCCCCTGGGCAGTAGACAACGGCTATGGCTACACCTTC
>TRBJ2-1|-|-|TRBV27
CASSRDSYNEQFF
TGTGCCAGCAGCCGCGACAGTTACAATGAGCAGTTCTTC
>TRBJ2-7|TRBD1|-|TRBV29-1
CSVAGTVDYEQYF
TGCAGCGTTGCCGGGACAGTGGACTACGAGCAGTACTTC
>TRBJ1-2|-|-|TRBV30
CAWMGGTYGYTF
TGTGCCTGGATGGGGGGTACCTATGGCTACACCTTC
>TRBJ2-7|-|-|TRBV4-3
CASSQDRSRVDEQYF
TGCGCCAGCAGCCAAGATAGATCCAGGGTTGACGAGCAGTACTTC
>TRBJ1-1|TRBD1|-|TRBV6-5
CASSPPGQGAPAFF
TGTGCCAGCAGTCCGCCGGGACAGGGGGCTCCAGCTTTCTTT
>TRBJ2-7|TRBD2|-|TRBV9
CASSVGSGSSYEQYF
TGTGCCAGCAGCGTGGGTAGCGGGAGCTCCTACGAGCAGTACTTC
>TRBJ2-7|-|-|TRBV2
CAIRGKSSYEQYF
TGTGCCATAAGGGGCAAGAGCTCCTACGAGCAGTACTTC
>TRBJ2-7|-|-|TRBV11-2
CASSLGRTYEQYF
TGTGCCAGCAGCTTAGGCAGGACCTACGAGCAGTACTTC
>TRBJ2-1|-|-|TRBV29-1
CSARPVADYNEQFF
TGCAGCGCCCGCCCGGTGGCGGATTACAATGAGCAGTTCTTC
>TRBJ2-1|TRBD2|-|TRBV11-1
CASSQSGTSGREQFF
TGTGCCAGCAGCCAGTCCGGGACTAGCGGCCGTGAGCAGTTCTTC
>TRBJ1-5|TRBD1|-|TRBV7-9
CASSSTRDRGGIQPQHF
TGTGCCAGCAGCTCAACCCGTGACAGGGGGGGGATTCAGCCCCAGCATTTT
>TRBJ2-1|TRBD1|-|TRBV28
CASSYPQGAYEQFF
TGTGCCAGCAGTTACCCACAGGGGGCTTATGAGCAGTTCTTC
>TRBJ2-7|TRBD2|-|TRBV30
CAWRAKRGRSSYEQYF
TGTGCCTGGAGGGCAAAGCGGGGAAGGAGCTCCTACGAGCAGTACTTC
>TRBJ1-1|-|-|TRBV6-5
CASSYKGYEAFF
TGTGCCAGCAGTTACAAGGGGTACGAAGCTTTCTTT
>TRBJ2-1|TRBD1|once|TRBV18
CASSPPDRAVNEQFF
TGTGCCAGCTCACCTCCGGACAGGGCCGTTAATGAGCAGTTCTTC
>TRBJ2-1|-|-|TRBV6-1
CASRRVGERYNEQFF
TGTGCCAGCAGACGAGTGGGGGAGAGATACAATGAGCAGTTCTTC
>TRBJ1-4|-|once|TRBV15
CATSSQAGEAWRKLFF
TGTGCCACCAGCAGCCAAGCAGGGGAGGCCTGGAGGAAACTGTTTTTT
>TRBJ2-3|-|-|TRBV30
CAFQDGGPPDTQYF
TGTGCCTTCCAAGATGGGGGGCCGCCTGATACGCAGTATTTT
>TRBJ2-3|-|-|TRBV25-1
CASSEYGGLDTQYF
TGTGCCAGCAGTGAATATGGTGGGCTAGATACGCAGTATTTT
>TRBJ1-1|-|-|TRBV10-3
CAISNGRMNTEAFF
TGTGCCATCTCTAACGGACGGATGAACACTGAAGCTTTCTTT
>TRBJ2-7|TRBD2|-|TRBV7-9
CASSLEASGALEQYF
TGTGCCAGCAGCTTAGAGGCTAGCGGGGCGCTTGAGCAGTACTTC
>TRBJ2-3|TRBD2|-|TRBV29-1
CSVEDLSGDTDTQYF
TGCAGCGTTGAAGATCTTAGCGGGGACACAGATACGCAGTATTTT
>TRBJ2-1|TRBD2|-|TRBV9
CASSAGGSGTSGNNEQFF
TGTGCCAGCAGCGCCGGCGGTTCCGGGACTAGCGGCAACAATGAGCAGTTCTTC
>TRBJ2-7|TRBD1|-|TRBV5-4
CASSLVDRVDEQYF
TGTGCCAGCAGCTTGGTGGACAGGGTCGACGAGCAGTACTTC
>TRBJ1-4|-|-|TRBV11-2
CASSQSVGTNEKLFF
TGTGCCAGCTCCCAGTCCGTAGGGACTAATGAAAAACTGTTTTTT
>TRBJ2-1|TRBD2|-|TRBV7-7
CASSPGTSGKYNEQFF
TGTGCCAGCAGCCCCGGGACTAGCGGGAAGTACAATGAGCAGTTCTTC
>TRBJ1-2|-|-|TRBV11-2
CASSLIAQTDYGYTF
TGTGCCAGCAGCTTAATCGCCCAGACCGACTATGGCTACACCTTC
>TRBJ1-2|TRBD1|-|TRBV5-1
CASSPITTGEEGYTF
TGCGCCAGCAGCCCCATTACTACAGGGGAAGAAGGCTACACCTTC
>TRBJ2-2|-|-|TRBV5-4
CASRLVQGGTGELFF
TGTGCCAGCAGGCTTGTACAGGGAGGCACCGGGGAGCTGTTTTTT
>TRBJ2-3|-|-|TRBV28
CASSLPRGAASTDTQYF
TGTGCCAGCAGCTTGCCCCGAGGGGCAGCTAGCACAGATACGCAGTATTTT
>TRBJ2-1|TRBD1|once|TRBV9
CASSAQGVNAQFF
TGTGCCAGCAGCGCACAGGGGGTAAACGCACAGTTCTTC
>TRBJ2-7|TRBD2|-|TRBV28
CASSLNPGTNPTYEQYF
TGTGCCAGCAGTTTGAACCCCGGGACTAACCCCACCTACGAGCAGTACTTC
>TRBJ2-7|TRBD1|-|TRBV28
CASSPIGQGKEQYF
TGTGCCAGCAGTCCAATCGGACAGGGCAAAGAGCAGTACTTC
>TRBJ1-1|TRBD1|-|TRBV11-3
CASSPRGVTEAFF
TGTGCCAGCAGCCCCAGGGGGGTCACTGAAGCTTTCTTT
>TRBJ2-1|-|-|TRBV4-3
CASSQDQGPLDNEQFF
TGCGCCAGCAGCCAAGACCAAGGCCCGTTGGACAATGAGCAGTTCTTC
>TRBJ2-3|TRBD1|-|TRBV7-9
CASSPGQGADTQYF
TGTGCCAGCAGCCCGGGACAGGGTGCAGATACGCAGTATTTT
>TRBJ2-3|-|-|TRBV7-2
CASSRTGFSTDTQYF
TGTGCCAGCAGCCGGACGGGGTTTAGCACAGATACGCAGTATTTT
>TRBJ1-5|-|-|TRBV7-9
CASSSGGSSNQPQHF
TGTGCCAGCAGCTCCGGGGGGAGTAGCAATCAGCCCCAGCATTTT
>TRBJ2-2|-|-|TRBV7-9
CASSSPGPGELFF
TGTGCCAGCAGCTCGCCGGGGCCCGGGGAGCTGTTTTTT
>TRBJ2-7|TRBD2|-|TRBV7-9
CASSLTASGRGIYEQYF
TGTGCCAGCAGCTTAACGGCTAGCGGGAGAGGTATCTACGAGCAGTACTTC
>TRBJ2-3|TRBD2|-|TRBV10-2
CASSESLAGHTDTQYF
TGCGCCAGCAGTGAGAGTCTAGCGGGCCACACAGATACGCAGTATTTT